These T cell receptor beta chains were read from a single sample in a study of T cell responses to AZD1222 COVID-19 vaccine. TCRdb keeps only in-frame clones here, not all; method: immunoSEQ multiplex PCR. Here the sample spans roughly 100,000 clones, 88% being singletons. The sample was peripheral blood, taken on day 0 of AZD1222 vaccination. The receptors shown here come from an adult in good health. CDR3s include the opening cysteine and the closing phenylalanine or tryptophan. D genes are given only for firm matches. Where a row states a size, it is once, few, many or the class of an expanded clone; other rows omit it.

v_gene,d_gene,abundance,j_gene,CDR3nt,CDR3aa
TRBV9,.,once,TRBJ2-1,TGTGCCAGCAGCGTAGCTGGGGGGCTACGGACCTACAATGAGCAGTTCTTC,CASSVAGGLRTYNEQFF
TRBV28,.,.,TRBJ2-1,TGTGCCAGCAGTGACGGGACCCCATCCTACAATGAGCAGTTCTTC,CASSDGTPSYNEQFF
TRBV19,TRBD2,.,TRBJ2-3,TGTGCCAGTAGCCAACCGGGACTAGGCACAGATACGCAGTATTTT,CASSQPGLGTDTQYF
TRBV27,.,.,TRBJ2-1,TGTGCCAGCAGCCAAACTTTCAATGAGCAGTTCTTC,CASSQTFNEQFF
TRBV27,.,.,TRBJ1-2,TGTGCCAGCGGCTTAGACCCAGGGTCTGCTATGCTCACTAACTATGGCTACACCTTC,CASGLDPGSAMLTNYGYTF
TRBV6-2/TRBV6-3,.,once,TRBJ2-3,TGTGCCAGCAGTTACGGCCAGGGGGGGGGAGATACGCAGTATTTT,CASSYGQGGGDTQYF
TRBV5-1,TRBD1,.,TRBJ2-3,TGCGCCAGCAGCTTAGTAGGGGGCAGGACAGATACGCAGTATTTT,CASSLVGGRTDTQYF
TRBV12-3/TRBV12-4,.,.,TRBJ2-3,TGTGCCAGCAGCACCAGCGTGGCAGATACGCAGTATTTT,CASSTSVADTQYF
TRBV9,.,.,TRBJ2-3,TGTGCCAGCAGCGTAGAAGGGATCACAGATACGCAGTATTTT,CASSVEGITDTQYF
TRBV6-4,.,.,TRBJ2-5,TGTGCCAGCGAATCCGGCGGGTGTGGGGGCCTGCAAGAGACCCAGTACTTC,CASESGGCGGLQETQYF
TRBV7-6,.,.,TRBJ2-7,TGTGCCAGCAGCCCACCCGGCTACGAGCAGTACTTC,CASSPPGYEQYF
TRBV11-1,.,once,TRBJ1-6,TGTGCCAGCAGCCCAGGACAGAATGGGGATAATTCACCCCTCCACTTT,CASSPGQNGDNSPLHF
TRBV7-3,TRBD1,.,TRBJ1-1,TGTGCCAGCAGCTCCACAGGGGGCGTCGGGACTGAAGCTTTCTTT,CASSSTGGVGTEAFF
TRBV29-1,.,once,TRBJ1-5,TGCAGCGCCGGGGCTAGAGATCAGCCCCAGCATTTT,CSAGARDQPQHF
TRBV28,TRBD2,.,TRBJ2-7,TGTGCCAGCAGTGACGGGACTAGCGGGAGATACGAGCAGTACTTC,CASSDGTSGRYEQYF
TRBV4-2,TRBD1,.,TRBJ2-1,TGTGCCAGCATCAGAAGCTTGTCTACGGACAGGGGGGATGAGCAGTTCTTC,CASIRSLSTDRGDEQFF
TRBV28,.,.,TRBJ2-7,TGTGCCAGCAGTCCACAAACCTACGAGCAGTACTTC,CASSPQTYEQYF
TRBV24-1,.,.,TRBJ2-5,TGTGCCACCAGTGAAACGGGACAAAGCCAAGAGACCCAGTACTTC,CATSETGQSQETQYF
TRBV24-1,TRBD1,.,TRBJ2-2,TGTGCCACCAGTATTACGGGACAGGGGGCGTACGGGGAGCTGTTTTTT,CATSITGQGAYGELFF
TRBV10-3,TRBD1,once,TRBJ1-1,TGTGCCATCAGTGAGACAGGGGGTAACACTGAAGCTTTCTTT,CAISETGGNTEAFF
TRBV7-2,.,.,TRBJ2-5,TGTGCCAGCAGCTTAGGTCCGGGACTGGAGACCCAGTACTTC,CASSLGPGLETQYF
TRBV4-3,TRBD1,.,TRBJ1-1,TGCGCCAGCAGCCAAGAAGGCAGGGGGCCGGGTGAAGCTTTCTTT,CASSQEGRGPGEAFF
TRBV19,TRBD1,few,TRBJ1-2,TGTGCCAGTACCGACGGACAGGGATCGTATGGCTACACCTTC,CASTDGQGSYGYTF
TRBV10-3,.,.,TRBJ2-5,TGTGCCATCAGTGGAGGGGGGATCCAAGAGACCCAGTACTTC,CAISGGGIQETQYF
TRBV11-2,.,.,TRBJ2-6,TGTGCCAGCAGCTTAGGAGGGACCGGGGCCAACGTCCTGACTTTC,CASSLGGTGANVLTF
TRBV7-9,.,.,TRBJ1-4,TGTGCCAGCAGCTTAGTTGAAAAACTGTTTTTT,CASSLVEKLFF
TRBV10-3,.,once,TRBJ1-6,TGTGCCATCAGAGACACCGGAGGAGGGATTAATTCACCCCTCCACTTT,CAIRDTGGGINSPLHF
TRBV15,TRBD1,.,TRBJ2-1,TGTGCCACCTGGGACAGGGGACCCTACAATGAGCAGTTCTTC,CATWDRGPYNEQFF
TRBV18,.,.,TRBJ2-7,TGTGCCAGCTTTGGGGGATTGGGCTCCTACGAGCAGTACTTC,CASFGGLGSYEQYF
TRBV6-6,TRBD1,few,TRBJ1-5,TGTGCCAGCAGTTACGGGACAGGGGGCGTCGGTCAGCCCCAGCATTTT,CASSYGTGGVGQPQHF
TRBV7-9,.,.,TRBJ1-1,TGTGCCAGCAGCTTAGATGAGGTGGGGAAAGCTTTCTTT,CASSLDEVGKAFF
TRBV3-1/TRBV3-2,.,.,TRBJ2-1,TGTGCCAGCAGCCAAGTCCTGTTAACTCGAAATGAGCAGTTCTTC,CASSQVLLTRNEQFF
TRBV18,.,.,TRBJ1-1,TGTGCCAGCTCACCACCGGGGGGAGTCACTGAAGCTTTCTTT,CASSPPGGVTEAFF
TRBV19,.,few,TRBJ1-3,TGTGCCAGTAGTATACTGCAGGGCTTTGGAAACACCATATATTTT,CASSILQGFGNTIYF
TRBV5-1,TRBD2,.,TRBJ2-1,TGCGCCAGCAGCCAGAGCCTAGCGGGAGTGAATGAGCAGTTCTTC,CASSQSLAGVNEQFF
TRBV24-1,.,.,TRBJ1-2,TGTGCCACCAGAGGGCCGGATAACTATGGCTACACCTTC,CATRGPDNYGYTF
TRBV18,TRBD2,.,TRBJ2-7,TGTGCCAGCTCACCACCGACTAGCGGGAGTCTCACCTACGAGCAGTACTTC,CASSPPTSGSLTYEQYF
TRBV2,.,.,TRBJ2-5,TGTGCCAGCAGTGATGGGCAGTCCCAAGAGACCCAGTACTTC,CASSDGQSQETQYF
TRBV12-3/TRBV12-4,.,.,TRBJ1-1,TGTGCCAGCAGTCAACAGCTGAACACTGAAGCTTTCTTT,CASSQQLNTEAFF